This entry lists 27 T cell receptor beta chains sequenced from one sample in a study of blood T cell repertoires in COVID-19. Measured with immunoSEQ multiplex PCR; TCRdb has only the in-frame clones, and not every one. In the table there are around 200,000 clones, roughly four fifths of which are singletons. The sample comprised PBMCs or T cells enriched from blood (not recorded which). The receptors originated from a man aged 35-49 years who had recovered from COVID-19.

The chain employs TRBV2 and TRBJ2-3; 8 positions agree with TRBD2. CDR1 is SNHLY, CDR2 FYNNEI, per germline. V was pared by 3 bases and J by 4 bases, with 6 bases of the junction left unmatched. CDR3 size: 15 residues. This chain's CDR3 is CASSDEAGASDTQYF. CDR3 nucleotide sequence: TGTGCCAGCAGTGACGAAGCGGGGGCCTCAGATACGCAGTATTTT.

The chain employs TRBV30 and TRBJ1-1; TRBD1 might be the D (6 bases). The germline V gene has CDR1 GTSNPN and CDR2 SVGIG (reference sequence). The CDR3 totals 14 residues. V shed 1 base and J shed 6 bases, with 15 bases lying between them. DNA for the CDR3: TGTGCCTGGAGTGACCAGGGGATATCCTCTGAAGCTTTCTTT. It translates to CAWSDQGISSEAFF.

This clone was counted only a few times. This rearrangement joins TRBV11-2 to TRBJ1-6; D is perhaps TRBD1 (5 bases). This CDR3 is 15 amino acids long. Trimming took off 2 bases at V and 7 bases at J, with 12 bases between the two ends. Germline lookup yields CDR1 SGHAT and CDR2 FQNNGV. CDR3 sequence: CASSLINRQNSPLHF. The CDR3 DNA is TGTGCCAGCAGCTTAATAAACAGGCAAAATTCACCCCTCCACTTT.

The chain carries TRBV4-1 and TRBJ1-1, with 7 bases matching TRBD1. The ends lost 4 bases at V and 11 bases at J; junction bases unmatched: 16. The CDR3 has 15 amino acids. Germline V gene sequence: CDR1 MGHRA, CDR2 YSYEKL. The CDR3 loop is CASSPHRDRGPKAFF. The CDR3 DNA reads as TGCGCCAGCAGCCCACACCGGGACAGAGGGCCGAAGGCTTTCTTT.

This chain connects TRBV3-1 (or the pseudogene TRBV3-2) to TRBJ2-7, with D perhaps TRBD1 (6 bases). The CDR3 runs 16 residues. Germline values: CDR1 LGHDT, CDR2 YNNKEL (reference sequence). Trimming pared 2 bases from V and 0 bases from J, leaving 14 bases between. The CDR3 region is CASSQKPDSISYEQYF. In nucleotides, the CDR3 is TGTGCCAGCAGCCAAAAACCGGACAGTATCTCCTACGAGCAGTACTTC.

The chain carries TRBV19 and TRBJ2-7, with 9 bases matching TRBD1. The ends lost 5 bases at V and 5 bases at J; junction bases unmatched: 4. The CDR3 spans 13 residues. CDR1 and CDR2 (germline): LNHDA, SQIVND (reference sequence). In DNA, the CDR3 is TGTGCCAGTAGTGGGACAGGGACCCACGAGCAGTACTTC. Its translation is CASSGTGTHEQYF.

The chain combines TRBV5-1 with TRBJ2-1; 8 bases line up with TRBD1. The trim removed 2 bases at V and 5 bases at J, leaving 6 bases unmatched. Looked up from germline, CDR1 is SGHRS and CDR2 is YFSETQ. This CDR3 has 15 amino acids. The CDR3 protein is CASSFGQGGDNEQFF. The CDR3 coding sequence is TGCGCCAGCAGCTTTGGACAGGGCGGGGACAATGAGCAGTTCTTC.

This clone appeared once. The rearrangement joins TRBV19 to TRBJ1-1, with 9 bases matching TRBD1. This CDR3 has 18 residues. Per the germline V gene, CDR1 is LNHDA and CDR2 is SQIVND (reference sequence). Losses at the gene ends were 7 bases for V and 6 bases for J; bases not matched to a gene: 21. CDR3 sequence: CASTLHRSTGGIGAEAFF. The CDR3 nucleotides read TGTGCCAGTACCCTACATCGCTCGACAGGGGGGATTGGGGCTGAAGCTTTCTTT.

Only one count was recorded for this clone. This sequence joins TRBV5-1 and TRBJ2-3; TRBD1 might be the D (6 bases). V gave up 2 bases and J gave up 6 bases, with 13 bases separating them. The CDR3 totals 14 residues. Germline CDR1 is SGHRS and CDR2 is YFSETQ. The CDR3 bases are TGCGCCAGCAGCTTACAGGGTTGGGGGGATACGCAGTATTTT. Translating gives CASSLQGWGDTQYF.

J is TRBJ1-1 and V is TRBV6-5, with TRBD1 matching over 8 bases. The CDR3 is made up of 14 amino acids. The germline CDR1 and CDR2 sequences are MNHEY and SVGAGI. The ends lost 8 bases at V and 0 bases at J; junction bases unmatched: 5. CDR3: CASRTGHMNTEAFF. The CDR3 DNA is TGTGCCAGCCGGACAGGGCACATGAACACTGAAGCTTTCTTT.

The J gene is TRBJ2-7, the V gene TRBV5-5; 7 nucleotides agree with TRBD2. Losses at the gene ends were 4 bases for V and 3 bases for J; bases not matched to a gene: 7. Per the germline V gene, CDR1 is SGHKS and CDR2 is YYEKEE (reference sequence). This CDR3 is 14 amino acids long. Here the CDR3 reads CASSTPGGNYEQYF. The CDR3 DNA reads TGTGCCAGCAGCACCCCGGGGGGAAACTACGAGCAGTACTTC.

J is TRBJ1-1 and V is TRBV28; D not certain. CDR3 length: 14 amino acids. The germline V gene encodes CDR1 MDHEN and CDR2 SYDVKM. V lost 1 base and J 1 base, leaving 7 bases between the germline ends. CDR3 DNA sequence: TGTGCCAGCAGTTTATTGACGGGGAACACTGAAGCTTTCTTT. It translates to CASSLLTGNTEAFF.

Written as DNA, the CDR3 is TGTGCCAGCAGTGACGGGGTGACAGGGGGCGAGAACTATGGCTACACCTTC. Translating it yields CASSDGVTGGENYGYTF. V and J are TRBV6-4 and TRBJ1-2; the match to TRBD1 covers 10 bases. CDR1 MRHNA and CDR2 SNTAGT come from the germline V gene. The J segment lost 2 bases and the V segment lost 2 bases, leaving 8 bases of the junction unmatched. This CDR3 has 17 amino acids.

The chain couples TRBV5-4 to TRBJ2-3, with 8 bases lining up with TRBD2. Germline values: CDR1 SGHNT, CDR2 YYREEE (reference sequence). The CDR3 totals 15 residues. V dropped 1 base and J dropped 5; count of bases not matched to a gene: 6. The chain's CDR3 is CASSLKAGVGDTQYF. The DNA for the CDR3 is TGTGCCAGCAGCTTGAAAGCGGGGGTCGGAGATACGCAGTATTTT.

The chain recombines TRBV30 with TRBJ2-2; 8 nucleotides line up with TRBD2. V was clipped by 4 bases and J by 6 bases; unmatched bases: 4. This CDR3 region has 13 residues. Germline V CDR1 and CDR2: GTSNPN, SVGIG (reference sequence). CDR3 protein: CAWKSGSAGELFF. CDR3 sequence (DNA): TGTGCCTGGAAAAGCGGGAGTGCCGGGGAGCTGTTTTTT.

The chain has TRBV28 and TRBJ2-3, with 15 bases matching TRBD2. Germline-derived CDR1 and CDR2 are MDHEN and SYDVKM. The ends lost 3 bases at V and 3 bases at J; junction bases unmatched: 7. CDR3 length: 18 amino acids. This chain's CDR3 is CASSLVGTSGGMTDTQYF. The CDR3 DNA reads as TGTGCCAGCAGTTTGGTCGGGACTAGCGGGGGGATGACAGATACGCAGTATTTT.

The chain combines TRBV3-1 (or the pseudogene TRBV3-2) with TRBJ1-1; 7 bases line up with TRBD1. From germline, CDR1 is LGHDT and CDR2 YNNKEL (reference sequence). V lost 1 base, J lost 4 bases, and 3 bases stayed unmatched. CDR3 length: 14 residues. This chain's CDR3 is CASSQVGGGTEAFF. The CDR3 DNA reads as TGTGCCAGCAGCCAAGTAGGGGGCGGCACTGAAGCTTTCTTT.

This clone was observed once. V and J are TRBV12-3 or TRBV12-4 and TRBJ2-1; 7 bases line up with TRBD1. The V and J ends lost 4 bases and 9 bases, in that order; junction bases with no gene match: 6. This CDR3 region has 13 residues. CDR3 coding DNA: TGTGCCAGCAGTTGGACAGGCCGCGCTGAGCAGTTCTTC. It is translated as CASSWTGRAEQFF.

The chain joins TRBV30 to TRBJ2-5, with 7 bases matching TRBD1. The germline CDR1 and CDR2 sequences are GTSNPN and SVGIG (reference sequence). With 4 bases clipped from V and 0 bases from J, the junction kept 17 bases outside the gene matches. The CDR3 consists of 18 residues. The DNA for the CDR3 is TGTGCCTGGACTTCCTACCCGGGACAGTGGTTAAACCAAGAGACCCAGTACTTC. As protein: CAWTSYPGQWLNQETQYF.

This chain links TRBV3-1 (or the pseudogene TRBV3-2) with TRBJ2-7; possibly TRBD2 for D (6 bases). There are 13 residues in the CDR3. Looked up from germline, CDR1 is LGHDT and CDR2 is YNNKEL (reference sequence). V was shortened by 3 bases and J by 3 bases, with 9 bases between the two germline ends. CDR3 region: CASSHLGGYEQYF. In DNA form, the CDR3 reads TGTGCCAGCAGCCACTTGGGAGGCTACGAGCAGTACTTC.

A word on this clone: One end of the junction fails to match germline, which may point to a read error. The V call is TRBV10-3, the J call TRBJ1-2; 8 bases fit TRBD1. The CDR3 spans 11 residues. Per germline, CDR1 ENHRY and CDR2 SYGVKD. CDR3 bases: TGTGCCATCAGTGAGGCTGACAGGGGCCTCTTC. Protein sequence: CAISEADRGLF.

The J gene is TRBJ2-7, the V gene TRBV3-1 (or the pseudogene TRBV3-2), with 9 bases that match TRBD1. With 0 bases clipped from V and 9 bases from J, the junction kept 12 bases outside the gene matches. Germline CDR1 is LGHDT and CDR2 is YNNKEL (reference sequence). There are 16 residues in the CDR3. CDR3 sequence: CASSQDMGTGLFRQYF. The DNA for the CDR3 is TGTGCCAGCAGCCAAGATATGGGGACAGGGTTATTCCGGCAGTACTTC.

As regards this clone: Other DNA variants within this sample encode the same CDR3. CDR3 DNA: TGCGCCAGCAGCTTAGACACGTTGAACACTGAAGCTTTCTTT. Translating gives CASSLDTLNTEAFF. The chain uses TRBV5-1 and TRBJ1-1; D unclear. Between the trimmed V and J ends, which lost 2 bases and 0 bases, there was a span of 8 bases. Germline loops: CDR1 SGHRS, CDR2 YFSETQ. CDR3 length: 14 amino acids.

This rearrangement joins TRBV10-3 to TRBJ2-3; 8 nucleotides agree with TRBD2. The CDR3 loop spans 17 amino acids. Germline-derived CDR1 and CDR2 are ENHRY and SYGVKD. The trim removed 2 bases at V and 0 bases at J, leaving 7 bases unmatched. This CDR3 reads CAISEVSGKRSTDTQYF. DNA of the CDR3: TGTGCCATCAGTGAGGTTAGCGGGAAACGTAGCACAGATACGCAGTATTTT.

The chain joins TRBV15 to TRBJ2-6; D is unresolved. CDR1 and CDR2 (germline): LNHNV, YYDKDF (reference sequence). V was cut by 3 bases and J by 1 base, with 13 bases left in between. The CDR3 runs 17 residues. The CDR3 here is CATSRVYDTSGANVLTF. Written as DNA, the CDR3 is TGTGCCACCAGCAGGGTATATGACACGTCTGGGGCCAACGTCCTGACTTTC.

The chain joins TRBV5-1 to TRBJ1-2; 9 nucleotides line up with TRBD1. The CDR3 contains 15 residues. CDR1 and CDR2 (germline): SGHRS, YFSETQ. Trimming at V came to 3 bases and at J to 6 bases, leaving 9 bases not matched to a gene. The CDR3 spells CASSSYGTGMDGYTF. DNA of the CDR3: TGCGCCAGCAGCTCCTACGGGACAGGGATGGATGGCTACACCTTC.

V gene TRBV19 combines with J gene TRBJ2-1, with 11 bases that match TRBD2. The CDR3 is made up of 16 amino acids. Trimming took 7 bases from V and 6 from J; bases not matched to a gene: 11. Germline values: CDR1 LNHDA, CDR2 SQIVND (reference sequence). The CDR3 reads CASMSSGRAFFNEQFF. In DNA, the CDR3 is TGTGCCAGTATGAGTAGCGGGAGGGCTTTTTTCAATGAGCAGTTCTTC.